The 28 T cell receptor beta chains listed next were all sequenced from one sample in a study of T cell changes during pregnancy in multiple sclerosis. Sequencing used immunoSEQ multiplex PCR; TCRdb keeps in-frame clones, though not all of them. Here the sample spans approximately 100,000 clones, 90% to 95% being singletons. Specimen: peripheral blood, collected before pregnancy. These receptors came from a female donor with multiple sclerosis, enrolled in a pregnancy study.

This chain links TRBV5-6 with TRBJ2-2; D unresolved. This CDR3 region has 13 residues. Deletions cut 6 bases from V and 3 bases from J, with 9 bases between. Germline-derived CDR1 and CDR2 are SGHDT and YYEEEE. The CDR3 loop reads CASIAFHTGELFF. DNA for the CDR3: TGTGCCAGCATAGCATTTCACACCGGGGAGCTGTTTTTT.

The V and J genes are TRBV9 and TRBJ2-1; 10 bases map to TRBD2. The ends lost 4 bases at V and 6 bases at J; junction bases unmatched: 10. Germline loops: CDR1 SGDLS, CDR2 YYNGEE. This CDR3 contains 16 residues. The CDR3 is CASSPFTSGVPNEQFF. The CDR3 nucleotides read TGTGCCAGCAGCCCTTTCACTAGCGGGGTCCCCAATGAGCAGTTCTTC.

CDR3 in DNA: TGCAGCACCCCACCGGCTAGCGGGAGGGATGTAGATACGCAGTATTTT. Its protein product is CSTPPASGRDVDTQYF. The chain links TRBV29-1 to TRBJ2-3; TRBD2 aligns across 12 bases. This CDR3 has 16 residues. Germline V gives CDR1 SQVTM, CDR2 ANQGSEA. The V and J ends lost 8 bases and 5 bases, in that order; junction bases with no gene match: 14.

The V call is TRBV5-6, the J call TRBJ1-4; no definite D call. The V end lost 4 bases, the J end lost 6 bases, and 10 bases lay between the germline ends. CDR1 SGHDT and CDR2 YYEEEE come from the germline V gene. The CDR3 runs to 13 residues. The CDR3 loop is CASSLGGYEKLFF. CDR3 in DNA: TGTGCCAGCAGCCTGGGAGGTTATGAAAAACTGTTTTTT.

The chain employs TRBV11-2 and TRBJ2-3, with D maybe TRBD2 (5 bases). CDR1 and CDR2 from the germline V gene are SGHAT and FQNNGV. V dropped 4 bases and J dropped 6 bases, with 14 bases sitting between them. The length of the CDR3 is 14 residues. CDR3 loop: CASSSPAGSDTQYF. CDR3 bases: TGTGCCAGCAGCTCTCCGGCGGGCTCTGATACGCAGTATTTT.

The chain carries TRBV5-4 and TRBJ2-3; 7 positions agree with TRBD2. Germline-derived CDR1 and CDR2 are SGHNT and YYREEE (reference sequence). CDR3 length equals 15 residues. V shed 4 bases and J 1 base; nucleotides not matched to a gene: 6. This CDR3 is CASSGGLVRTDTQYF. The CDR3 coding sequence is TGTGCCAGCAGCGGAGGACTAGTCCGCACAGATACGCAGTATTTT.

The DNA of the CDR3 is TGTGCCAGCAGCACGGACAGGGGGCGGAATGGCTACACCTTC. This codes for CASSTDRGRNGYTF. The chain is built from TRBV5-5 and TRBJ1-2; 11 nucleotides align to TRBD1. Losses at the gene ends were 4 bases for V and 6 bases for J; bases not matched to a gene: 5. This CDR3 region has 14 residues. Germline V gene sequence: CDR1 SGHKS, CDR2 YYEKEE (reference sequence).

The chain couples TRBV7-3 to TRBJ2-5; 11 bases align to TRBD2. The CDR3 spans 15 residues. Germline-derived CDR1 and CDR2 are SGHTA and FQGTGA. The J segment lost 4 bases and the V segment lost 5 bases, leaving 6 bases of the junction unmatched. The CDR3 here is CASSPTSGITETQYF. For the CDR3, the DNA is TGTGCCAGCAGCCCGACTAGCGGGATCACAGAGACCCAGTACTTC.

The chain is built from TRBV7-2 and TRBJ2-3; 14 bases line up with TRBD2. The CDR3 covers 16 residues. J lost 3 bases, V lost 2 bases, and 1 base had no gene match. Germline V CDR1 and CDR2: SGHTA, FQGNSA. The CDR3 nucleotides are TGTGCCAGCAGCTTAAGACTAGCGGGAGGGACAGATACGCAGTATTTT. This encodes CASSLRLAGGTDTQYF.

The V gene is TRBV9, the J gene TRBJ2-1; 7 bases are a match to TRBD2. Germline V gives CDR1 SGDLS, CDR2 YYNGEE. After removal of 6 bases from V and 9 bases from J, the junction contained 6 bases not matched to a gene. The CDR3 extends over 12 amino acids. CDR3 nucleotide sequence: TGTGCCAGCAAACGGGGAGGGACTGAGCAGTTCTTC. It translates to CASKRGGTEQFF.

The J gene is TRBJ2-6, the V gene TRBV6-1, with 10 bases that match TRBD1. The trim removed 3 bases at V and 0 bases at J, leaving 8 bases unmatched. Per germline, CDR1 MNHNS and CDR2 SASEGT. The CDR3 runs to 19 residues. CDR3 DNA: TGTGCCAGCAGTGAGCAGGGGACAGGGGTTAACTCTGGGGCCAACGTCCTGACTTTC. As protein: CASSEQGTGVNSGANVLTF.

The J gene is TRBJ1-1, the V gene TRBV7-9; 8 positions match TRBD1. V dropped 4 bases and J dropped 1; count of bases not matched to a gene: 2. CDR3 length: 14 amino acids. Germline values: CDR1 SEHNR, CDR2 FQNEAQ (reference sequence). The CDR3 spells CASSSGQGNTEAFF. The CDR3 nucleotides read TGTGCCAGCAGCTCTGGACAGGGGAACACTGAAGCTTTCTTT.

V is TRBV29-1 and J is TRBJ2-3; 9 bases are a match to TRBD1. The CDR3 length is 15 residues. J gave up 3 bases and V 3 bases, and 7 bases lay outside the gene matches. Germline lookup yields CDR1 SQVTM and CDR2 ANQGSEA. The CDR3 bases are TGCAGCGTTGATACTGGGACAGGGAGAACAGATACGCAGTATTTT. It yields the protein CSVDTGTGRTDTQYF.

The J gene is TRBJ2-7, the V gene TRBV27, with 8 nucleotides matching TRBD2. Trimming removed 4 bases from V and 4 bases from J; junction bases left unmatched: 9. The CDR3 runs to 15 residues. Germline V CDR1 and CDR2: MNHEY, SMNVEV (reference sequence). The CDR3 DNA sequence: TGTGCCAGCAGTTCATACGGGGGGGACCGGTACGAGCAGTACTTC. Residues: CASSSYGGDRYEQYF.

Only a few counts were recorded for this clone. The CDR3 sequence is CASSIPDRVNTEAFF. The CDR3 DNA reads TGTGCCAGTAGTATCCCCGACAGGGTGAACACTGAAGCTTTCTTT. V and J are TRBV19 and TRBJ1-1, with 7 bases lining up with TRBD1. J lost 0 bases, V lost 3 bases, and 4 bases had no gene match. The germline V gene has CDR1 LNHDA and CDR2 SQIVND (reference sequence). The CDR3 is 15 residues long.

The chain uses TRBV19 and TRBJ2-7; D is possibly TRBD1 (6 bases). CDR3 length: 15 amino acids. Trimming left V 3 bases short and J 4 bases short, with 16 bases between. In germline, CDR1 is LNHDA, CDR2 SQIVND (reference sequence). The CDR3 loop reads CASSIYPDRGYEQYF. The CDR3 bases are TGTGCCAGTAGTATTTATCCGGACAGAGGATACGAGCAGTACTTC.

This chain uses TRBV7-3 with TRBJ1-1; 7 bases map to TRBD1. V dropped 1 base and J dropped 0; count of bases not matched to a gene: 5. The germline gives CDR1 SGHTA, CDR2 FQGTGA. The CDR3 has 16 amino acids. In DNA form, the CDR3 reads TGTGCCAGCAGCTTAATGGGACAGAGTATGAACACTGAAGCTTTCTTT. Translation: CASSLMGQSMNTEAFF.

The V call is TRBV5-4, the J call TRBJ2-4; TRBD1 is a possible D gene (5 bases). This CDR3 has 15 amino acids. In germline, CDR1 is SGHNT, CDR2 YYREEE (reference sequence). Trimming stripped 0 bases from V and 1 base from J, with 8 bases between. CDR3 amino acids: CASSLEGPAKNIQYF. DNA for the CDR3: TGTGCCAGCAGCTTGGAGGGGCCGGCCAAAAACATTCAGTACTTC.

The J gene is TRBJ2-1, the V gene TRBV5-1; 12 bases line up with TRBD2. The length of the CDR3 is 22 residues. Germline assignment: CDR1 SGHRS and CDR2 YFSETQ. Trimming cost V 3 bases and J 0 bases; bases outside gene matches: 19. The CDR3 sequence: CASSSDIRLAGVGLSSYNEQFF. The CDR3 DNA reads as TGCGCCAGCAGCTCCGATATCAGACTAGCGGGAGTCGGATTGAGCTCCTACAATGAGCAGTTCTTC.

The table lists this clone with a count of one. This sequence joins TRBV27 and TRBJ2-5; a possible D gene is TRBD1 (6 bases). The germline V gene encodes CDR1 MNHEY and CDR2 SMNVEV (reference sequence). The CDR3 sequence is 13 residues long. V was shortened by 6 bases and J by 5 bases, with 13 bases between the two germline ends. CDR3 protein: CASRAQGRETQYF. The CDR3 bases are TGTGCCAGCAGGGCACAGGGACGGGAGACCCAGTACTTC.

The count of this clone is one. The chain carries TRBV4-1 and TRBJ2-1, with 12 positions matching TRBD2. There are 16 residues in the CDR3. Trimming removed 0 bases from V and 15 bases from J; junction bases left unmatched: 12. The germline V gene has CDR1 MGHRA and CDR2 YSYEKL. Here the CDR3 DNA reads TGCGCCAGCAGCCAAGAGGGGGCTAGCGGGAGGGCCCTCCCGTTCTTC. Translating it yields CASSQEGASGRALPFF.

The chain is built from TRBV14 and TRBJ1-2; no firm D call. V lost 1 base, J lost 10 bases, and 13 bases lay in between. The CDR3 consists of 13 residues. Germline V gives CDR1 SGHDN, CDR2 FVKESK. The CDR3 region has the DNA TGTGCCAGCAGCCAAGTGGCGGGCCGCACCTACACCTTC. This encodes CASSQVAGRTYTF.

The rearrangement joins TRBV2 to TRBJ2-7; D not certain. Looked up from germline, CDR1 is SNHLY and CDR2 is FYNNEI. Deletions cut 2 bases from V and 2 bases from J, with 10 bases between. This CDR3 has 14 amino acids. The CDR3 DNA reads TGTGCCAGCAGTGAATTTGCGCAAACCTACGAGCAGTACTTC. This encodes CASSEFAQTYEQYF.

J is TRBJ2-2 and V is TRBV10-1, with 8 bases that match TRBD2. The trim removed 0 bases at V and 5 bases at J, leaving 5 bases unmatched. The CDR3 is made up of 16 amino acids. Germline CDR1 is WNHNN and CDR2 is SYGVQD (reference sequence). The DNA for the CDR3 is TGCGCCAGCAGTGAGTCGCGTGCTAGCGGGACCGGGGAGCTGTTTTTT. Encoded protein: CASSESRASGTGELFF.

The V call is TRBV11-1, the J call TRBJ2-7; no clear D. There are 13 residues in the CDR3. V was pared by 8 bases and J by 1 base, with 12 bases between. Germline values: CDR1 SGHAT, CDR2 FQDESV (reference sequence). This CDR3 is CASAHRVSYEQYF. In DNA form, the CDR3 reads TGTGCCAGCGCCCACCGGGTTTCCTACGAGCAGTACTTC. Complete variable domain (other parts from reference TRBV11-1 and TRBJ2-7): EAEVAQSPRYKITEKSQAVAFWCDPISGHATLYWYRQILGQGPELLVQFQDESVVDDSQLPKDRFSAERLKGVDSTLKIQPAELGDSAMYLCASAHRVSYEQYFGPGTRLTVT.

The rearrangement uses TRBV19 and TRBJ2-7; 7 bases map to TRBD1. Germline CDR1 is LNHDA and CDR2 is SQIVND (reference sequence). The CDR3 is made up of 14 amino acids. With 8 bases clipped from V and 2 bases from J, the junction kept 9 bases outside the gene matches. The CDR3 here is CASGPGQPPYEQYF. CDR3 bases: TGTGCCAGTGGACCGGGACAGCCACCCTACGAGCAGTACTTC.

The chain has TRBV27 and TRBJ2-1, with D perhaps TRBD2 (6 bases). Trimming removed 2 bases from V and 2 bases from J, with 10 bases in between. The germline CDR1 and CDR2 sequences are MNHEY and SMNVEV (reference sequence). The CDR3 has 15 residues. This CDR3 reads CASSLSGGTYNEQFF. CDR3 coding DNA: TGTGCCAGCAGTTTAAGTGGCGGGACCTACAATGAGCAGTTCTTC.

The gene calls are TRBV29-1 and TRBJ2-1; no clear D gene. The CDR3 runs 12 residues. Germline loops: CDR1 SQVTM, CDR2 ANQGSEA. Trimming removed 7 bases at V and 5 bases at J, with 12 bases between. CDR3 loop: CSGNEANNEQFF. The CDR3 nucleotides read TGCAGCGGAAATGAGGCTAACAATGAGCAGTTCTTC.